The clone carrying this T cell receptor (beta chain) has ten or more counts. Antigen: not known. Semi-nested PCR with Nested Universal Primer A followed constant-region reverse priming of full-length variable regions. TCRdb fed the 5' RACE reads into MiXCR, producing one record per CDR3 protein. Among approximately 21,000 distinct CDR3 sequences, roughly 33% were seen once, and the ten largest hold about 2%. Notes on the study in general: Tumor memory CD4+ T cell TCR gene usage was found to cluster with blood and lymph node memory CD4+ cells and with lymph node naive CD4+ cells. Tumor-infiltrating Treg TCR alpha and beta sequences overlapped most with tumor naive CD4+ T cells, then blood naive.

V was pared by 6 bases and J by 2 bases, with 14 bases between. This CDR3 comprises 15 residues. Purified naive CD4+ T cells were depleted of CD25+ Tregs. The chain couples TRBV12-3 or TRBV12-4 to TRBJ1-5; weak D call: TRBD1 (6 bases). The sequencing input was tumor-infiltrating naive CD4+ T cells sorted from the breast tumor. Documented subset: naive CD4+ T cells, CD4+CD45RA+CD25-. The clonotype comes from a female donor with breast cancer. The CDR3 sequence is CASRRGGTGNQPQHF. The CDR3, as DNA: TGTGCCAGCAGACGGGGGGGCACTGGCAATCAGCCCCAGCATTTT.